A selection of T cell receptor beta chains follows, all from one sample in a study of cytomegalovirus exposure and HLA in healthy donors. Measured with immunoSEQ multiplex PCR; TCRdb has only the in-frame clones, and not every one. The sample holds fewer than 200,000 clones, more than 65% seen once. The specimen sequenced was PBMCs. The receptors stem from a woman aged 25 to 45 in good health and CMV-seronegative. The CDR3 runs from the conserved cysteine through the conserved F or W. A D gene is named only where the DNA matches it firmly. Expanded clones are given a class, and other clones once, few, many or no size at all.

>NA|NA|TRBV25-1|TRBJ2-6
CASSEFDLASGANVLTF
TGTGCCAGCAGTGAATTCGACTTAGCGTCTGGGGCCAACGTCCTGACTTTC
>NA|TRBD2|TRBV5-8|TRBJ2-3
CASRVGGVGTDTQYF
TGTGCCAGCAGAGTGGGAGGGGTCGGCACAGATACGCAGTATTTT
>NA|NA|TRBV6-1|TRBJ1-6
CAKTGNNSPLHF
TGTGCCAAAACAGGGAATAATTCACCCCTCCACTTT
>NA|NA|TRBV2|TRBJ1-5
CASSGDQGNQPQHF
TGTGCCAGCAGTGGCGACCAGGGCAATCAGCCCCAGCATTTT
>NA|NA|TRBV2|TRBJ1-2
CASSTGTRLYGYTF
TGTGCCAGCAGTACCGGGACAAGACTCTATGGCTACACCTTC
>few|TRBD2|TRBV10-3|TRBJ2-7
CAITALAGGRKQYF
TGTGCCATCACCGCACTAGCGGGAGGTAGAAAGCAGTACTTC
>NA|NA|TRBV6-4|TRBJ2-2
CASSPLGTGELFF
TGTGCCAGCAGCCCGCTCGGCACCGGGGAGCTGTTTTTT
>NA|NA|TRBV18|TRBJ1-1
CASSPRRGGNTEAFF
TGTGCCAGCTCACCACGGAGAGGCGGGAACACTGAAGCTTTCTTT
>NA|NA|TRBV4-1|TRBJ2-3
CASSQVGSGTDTQYF
TGCGCCAGCAGCCAAGTGGGTAGCGGCACAGATACGCAGTATTTT
>NA|TRBD1|TRBV27|TRBJ2-5
CASSRPGQGKETQYF
TGTGCCAGCAGTCGCCCGGGACAGGGGAAGGAGACCCAGTACTTC
>NA|TRBD2|TRBV5-1|TRBJ2-1
CASSSQTSGGVNEQFF
TGCGCCAGCAGCTCACAGACTAGCGGGGGGGTAAATGAGCAGTTCTTC
>NA|TRBD2|TRBV5-5|TRBJ2-3
CASSRTSGGPDTQYF
TGTGCCAGCTCGCGGACTAGCGGGGGACCAGATACGCAGTATTTT
>NA|NA|TRBV5-1|TRBJ1-3
CASTIGGAGNTIYF
TGCGCCAGCACCATTGGAGGGGCTGGAAACACCATATATTTT
>NA|NA|TRBV6-5|TRBJ2-7
CASSYHRDSYEQYF
TGTGCCAGCAGTTACCACCGGGACTCCTACGAGCAGTACTTC
>NA|TRBD2|TRBV4-3|TRBJ2-5
CASGLAGDFETQYF
TGCGCCAGCGGACTAGCGGGAGACTTCGAGACCCAGTACTTC
>NA|TRBD1|TRBV19|TRBJ1-2
CASTGTANYGYTF
TGTGCCAGCACCGGGACAGCAAACTATGGCTACACCTTC
>NA|TRBD2|TRBV20-1|TRBJ2-3
CSAAGGDTQYF
TGCAGTGCTGCGGGGGGGGATACGCAGTATTTT
>NA|TRBD1|TRBV7-2|TRBJ2-2
CASSLVGGAGTGELFF
TGTGCCAGCAGCTTAGTAGGGGGCGCGGGCACCGGGGAGCTGTTTTTT